This TCR beta chain comes out of a study of T-cell reconstitution after alpha-beta-depleted transplantation in children. The CDR3 extends over 16 amino acids. Unique molecular identifiers were built into the TCRbeta library. TCRdb re-derived calls from the PCR reads in MiXCR, one entry per CDR3 protein. Of about 1,000,000 distinct CDR3 sequences in the sample, about 31% were seen once. This material consisted of PBMCs, mostly from graft donor cells, taken 360 days after TCRalphabeta/CD19-depleted stem cell transplant. V is TRBV21-1 and J is TRBJ2-1; the D segment call TRBD1 is taken from the table without a DNA check. TRBV21-1 is tagged as a pseudogene. The sequence was collected from a boy in the first two years of life who had a stem cell transplant for SCID, so the T cells may come from the graft donor. CDR3 nucleotides: TGTGCCAGCCGACGGACGGGGGGAATTCTCTACAATGAGCAGTTCTTC. Residues: CASRRTGGILYNEQFF.